The 6 T cell receptor beta chains reported below all come from one sample, sequenced in a study of T cell changes during pregnancy in multiple sclerosis. Profiling relied on immunoSEQ multiplex PCR, and the TCRdb table lists in-frame clones only, not all of them. The sample gives tens of thousands of clones, more than 75% of which show up once; approximately 0.47% is in the top ten. The sequences come from CD4+ T cells from peripheral blood mononuclear cells, collected in the second trimester of pregnancy. The receptors derive from a female donor in good health, enrolled as a control in a pregnancy study.

The chain uses TRBV19 and TRBJ2-7, with 10 bases fitting TRBD1. The CDR3 has 14 amino acids. V lost 6 bases to trimming and J lost 5 bases; unmatched junction nucleotides: 7. The V gene's germline CDR1 is LNHDA and CDR2 SQIVND (reference sequence). The CDR3 DNA sequence: TGTGCCAGTAGCCCGGGACAGGGGCCACACGAGCAGTACTTC. Translating it yields CASSPGQGPHEQYF.

This clone has only a few counts. The genes are TRBV6-5 and TRBJ1-3; TRBD1 agrees at 7 bases. This CDR3 has 13 amino acids. The V segment lost 4 bases and the J segment 7 bases; nucleotides outside the gene matches: 4. CDR1 is MNHEY and CDR2 is SVGAGI in the germline V gene. DNA of the CDR3: TGTGCCAGCAGTTCGCAGGGGGAGAACACCATATATTTT. Translation gives CASSSQGENTIYF.

This sequence joins TRBV30 and TRBJ2-1; D is undetermined. V was pared by 1 base and J by 3 bases, with 7 bases between. There are 13 residues in the CDR3. Germline loops: CDR1 GTSNPN, CDR2 SVGIG (reference sequence). The CDR3 protein is CAWSGRNYNEQFF. The CDR3 nucleotides read TGTGCCTGGAGTGGGCGGAACTACAATGAGCAGTTCTTC.

The chain is built from TRBV6-5 and TRBJ1-4, with D possibly matching TRBD1 (6 bases). V lost 4 bases and J lost 4, with 13 bases in between. CDR1 MNHEY and CDR2 SVGAGI come from the germline V gene. This CDR3 contains 15 residues. CDR3 nucleotides: TGTGCCAGCAGTTTGTCTGGACAGAGTAATGAAAAACTGTTTTTT. This translates into CASSLSGQSNEKLFF.

This clone was picked up one time. The chain links TRBV11-2 to TRBJ1-3; D gene unclear. CDR1 and CDR2 from the germline V gene are SGHAT and FQNNGV. V lost 5 bases and J lost 4, with 12 bases in between. The CDR3 runs to 14 residues. CDR3: CASSRDRSGNTIYF. The CDR3 DNA reads as TGTGCCAGCAGCCGAGATCGGAGCGGAAACACCATATATTTT.

The rearrangement joins TRBV29-1 to TRBJ1-5; TRBD1 matches at 11 bases. With V trimmed by 6 bases and J by 2 bases, 6 bases remained unmatched. The CDR3 runs 15 residues. The germline gives CDR1 SQVTM, CDR2 ANQGSEA. CDR3 in amino acids: CSVGQGGGGNQPQHF. CDR3 coding DNA: TGCAGCGTGGGACAGGGGGGGGGTGGCAATCAGCCCCAGCATTTT.